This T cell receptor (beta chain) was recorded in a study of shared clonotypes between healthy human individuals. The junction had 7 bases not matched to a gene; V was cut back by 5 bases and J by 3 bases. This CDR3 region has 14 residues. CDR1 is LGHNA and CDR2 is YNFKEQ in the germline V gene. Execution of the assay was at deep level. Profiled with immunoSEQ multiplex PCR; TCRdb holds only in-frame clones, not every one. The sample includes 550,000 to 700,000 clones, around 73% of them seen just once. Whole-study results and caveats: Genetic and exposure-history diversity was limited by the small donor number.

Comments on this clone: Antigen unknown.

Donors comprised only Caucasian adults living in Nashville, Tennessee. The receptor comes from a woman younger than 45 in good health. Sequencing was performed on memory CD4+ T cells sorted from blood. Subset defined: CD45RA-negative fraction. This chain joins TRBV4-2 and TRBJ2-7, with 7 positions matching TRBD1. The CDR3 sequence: CASSNRDSNYEQYF. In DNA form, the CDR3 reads TGTGCCAGCAGCAACCGGGACAGTAACTACGAGCAGTACTTC.